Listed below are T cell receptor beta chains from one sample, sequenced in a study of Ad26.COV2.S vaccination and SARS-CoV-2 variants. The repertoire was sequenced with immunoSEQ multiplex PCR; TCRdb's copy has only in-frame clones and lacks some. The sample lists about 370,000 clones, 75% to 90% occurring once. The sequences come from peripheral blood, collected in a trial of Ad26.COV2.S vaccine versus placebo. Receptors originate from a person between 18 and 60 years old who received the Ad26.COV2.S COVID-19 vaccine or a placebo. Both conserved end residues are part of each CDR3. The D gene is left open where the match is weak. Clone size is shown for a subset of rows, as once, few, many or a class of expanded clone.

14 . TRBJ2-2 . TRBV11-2 TGTGCCAGCAGCCATAGAGAATTGACCGGGGAGCTGTTTTTT CASSHRELTGELFF
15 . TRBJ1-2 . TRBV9 TGTGCCAGCAGCGTAGGGCAGGGGAAGGGCTATGGCTACACCTTC CASSVGQGKGYGYTF
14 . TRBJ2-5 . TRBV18 TGTGCCAGCTCAGCAGGGGGGGGCCAAGAGACCCAGTACTTC CASSAGGGQETQYF
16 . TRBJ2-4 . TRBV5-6 TGTGCCAGCAGCCGCGTCGGTACGGCGGCCAAAAACATTCAGTACTTC CASSRVGTAAKNIQYF
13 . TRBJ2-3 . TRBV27 TGTGCCAGCAGTTTGAGGGGCGCAGATACGCAGTATTTT CASSLRGADTQYF
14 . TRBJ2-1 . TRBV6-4 TGTGCCAGCTCTCGGGACTCCGTTATCAATGAGCAGTTCTTC CASSRDSVINEQFF
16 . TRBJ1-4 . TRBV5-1 TGCGCCAGCAGCTTGGCCGCGGCGGAAGGGGGTGAAAAACTGTTTTTT CASSLAAAEGGEKLFF
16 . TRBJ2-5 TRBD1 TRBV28 TGTGCCAGCAGTCCCCGGGACAGGGGGCTTGAGGAGACCCAGTACTTC CASSPRDRGLEETQYF
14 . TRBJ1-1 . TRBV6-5 TGTGCCAGCAGCCGCCCGAGCCTGAACACTGAAGCTTTCTTT CASSRPSLNTEAFF
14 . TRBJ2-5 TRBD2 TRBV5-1 TGCGCCAGCAATCCTAGCGGGAGTGTAGGGACCCAGTACTTC CASNPSGSVGTQYF
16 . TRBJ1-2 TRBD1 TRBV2 TGTGCCAGCAGTGACCAGGGGGCGAATAATAACTATGGCTACACCTTC CASSDQGANNNYGYTF
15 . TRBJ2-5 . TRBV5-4 TGTGCCAGCAGCTTCCGCTCTAGGGGGGGGGAGACCCAGTACTTC CASSFRSRGGETQYF
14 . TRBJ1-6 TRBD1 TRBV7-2 TGTGCCAGCAGCTTAACAAGGGGGCGTTCACCCCTCCACTTT CASSLTRGRSPLHF
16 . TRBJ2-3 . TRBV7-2 TGTGCCAGCAGCTTAGCGGGTCTATCTCGGGCGGATACGCAGTATTTT CASSLAGLSRADTQYF
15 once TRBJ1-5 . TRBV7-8 TGTGCCAGCAGCTTAGCAGGGCAGGGAGGCCAGCCCCAGCATTTT CASSLAGQGGQPQHF
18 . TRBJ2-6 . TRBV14 TGTGCCAGCAGCCAAGACTACAGGGCGAGAACTGGGGCCAACGTCCTGACTTTC CASSQDYRARTGANVLTF
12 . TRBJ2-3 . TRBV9 TGTGCCAGCAGCGTTGGTGGAGATACGCAGTATTTT CASSVGGDTQYF
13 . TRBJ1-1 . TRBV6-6 TGTGCCAGCAGTTTGAAAATGAACACTGAAGCTTTCTTT CASSLKMNTEAFF
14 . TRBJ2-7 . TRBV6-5 TGTGCCAGCAGTTACTCCCGGGGCCCCTACGAGCAGTACTTC CASSYSRGPYEQYF
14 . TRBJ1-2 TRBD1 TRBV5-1 TGCGCCAGCAGCCCGGAAACAGGGGTCTATGGCTACACCTTC CASSPETGVYGYTF
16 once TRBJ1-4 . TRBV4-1 TGCGCCAGCAGCCGACTTCAGGGCACAGCTCGGGAAAAACTGTTTTTT CASSRLQGTAREKLFF
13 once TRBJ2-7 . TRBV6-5 TGTGCCAGCAGTTTTTCGACCCGGGGGGAGCAGTACTTC CASSFSTRGEQYF
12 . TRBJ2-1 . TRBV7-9 TGTGCCAGCAGCTTAGAAGGGCGCGGCCCGTTCTTC CASSLEGRGPFF
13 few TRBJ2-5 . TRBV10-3 TGTGCCATCAGTGCAGGGGCGGTAGAGACCCAGTACTTC CAISAGAVETQYF
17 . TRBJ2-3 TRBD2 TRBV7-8 TGTGCCAGCAGCTTCCCGCCCTCGGGAGGTCGGAGAGATACGCAGTATTTT CASSFPPSGGRRDTQYF
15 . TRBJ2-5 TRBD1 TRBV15 TGTGCCACCAGCGGAAAGGGGGCACCCCAAGAGACCCAGTACTTC CATSGKGAPQETQYF